Presented here are 17 T cell receptor beta chains from one specimen sequenced in a study of OX40 agonist ivuxolimab in advanced cancers. The data were produced by immunoSEQ multiplex PCR, yet TCRdb's version contains in-frame clones alone and is incomplete. The data show tens of thousands of clones, under 90% seen once. The source was CD4+ or CD8+ T cells sorted from blood, collected in a trial of the OX40 agonist ivuxolimab. The receptors were gathered from an adult with an advanced solid tumor such as melanoma, head and neck, liver or kidney cancer.

The chain uses TRBV5-4 and TRBJ2-7; 7 nucleotides match TRBD1. CDR3 size: 13 residues. CDR1 and CDR2 (germline): SGHNT, YYREEE (reference sequence). With 9 bases clipped from V and 0 bases from J, the junction kept 6 bases outside the gene matches. CDR3 loop: CAISTGSSYEQYF. For the CDR3, the DNA is TGTGCCATTTCGACAGGGAGCTCCTACGAGCAGTACTTC.

This clone was observed a single time. In nucleotides, the CDR3 is TGCGCCAGCAGCTTGGCCTTAAGCGCGAGGAGCACCGGGGAGCTGTTTTTT. Protein product: CASSLALSARSTGELFF. The chain is built from TRBV5-1 and TRBJ2-2, with unresolved D. V lost 0 bases and J lost 4, with 16 bases in between. This CDR3 spans 17 amino acids. Germline V gene lookup returns CDR1 SGHRS and CDR2 YFSETQ.

This chain joins TRBV27 and TRBJ1-4; the match to TRBD1 covers 8 bases. The V and J ends lost 5 bases and 5 bases, in that order; junction bases with no gene match: 4. This CDR3 spans 14 amino acids. Germline V gives CDR1 MNHEY, CDR2 SMNVEV (reference sequence). This chain's CDR3 is CASSNRGINEKLFF. CDR3 DNA sequence: TGTGCCAGCAGTAACAGGGGGATCAATGAAAAACTGTTTTTT.

The rearrangement joins TRBV11-2 to TRBJ1-4; 7 bases line up with TRBD1. The CDR3 has 15 amino acids. Looked up from germline, CDR1 is SGHAT and CDR2 is FQNNGV. With V trimmed by 5 bases and J by 3 bases, 6 bases remained unmatched. In DNA, the CDR3 is TGTGCCAGCAGCCCGGGACAGCTATCTAATGAAAAACTGTTTTTT. Translating gives CASSPGQLSNEKLFF. The full variable domain, its missing parts supplied by reference TRBV11-2 and TRBJ1-4, is EAGVAQSPRYKIIEKRQSVAFWCNPISGHATLYWYQQILGQGPKLLIQFQNNGVVDDSQLPKDRFSAERLKGVDSTLKIQPAKLEDSAVYLCASSPGQLSNEKLFFGSGTQLSVL.

The V call is TRBV29-1, the J call TRBJ1-1; TRBD1 matches 9 bases. CDR3 size: 12 residues. The germline CDR1 and CDR2 sequences are SQVTM and ANQGSEA. V shed 7 bases, J shed 5 bases, and the junction held 5 bases outside the gene matches. CDR3 DNA: TGCAGCGACCGGACAGGGGCAACTGAAGCTTTCTTT. Protein product: CSDRTGATEAFF.

This clone is a singleton in its sample. V gene TRBV5-1 combines with J gene TRBJ2-7, with 11 nucleotides matching TRBD2. The germline CDR1 and CDR2 sequences are SGHRS and YFSETQ. This CDR3 has 15 amino acids. V lost 4 bases, J lost 6 bases, and 9 bases stayed unmatched. The CDR3 DNA follows: TGCGCCAGCAGCCAGGTTTGGCTAGCGGGAGGCGAGCAGTACTTC. Translation gives CASSQVWLAGGEQYF.

V is TRBV23-1 and J is TRBJ2-2; 7 bases map to TRBD2. TRBV23-1 is an open reading frame whose function is uncertain. The CDR3 covers 18 residues. The J segment lost 4 bases and the V segment lost 2 bases, leaving 13 bases of the junction unmatched. CDR3 sequence: CASSQAGTPCGGTGELFF. CDR3 nucleotide sequence: TGCGCCAGCAGTCAAGCCGGGACGCCCTGCGGGGGCACCGGGGAGCTGTTTTTT.

The genes are TRBV28 and TRBJ2-3; 7 bases are a match to TRBD1. The CDR3 loop spans 13 amino acids. V lost 6 bases, J lost 4 bases, and 4 bases stayed unmatched. The germline gives CDR1 MDHEN, CDR2 SYDVKM. The CDR3 coding sequence is TGTGCCAGCAGCTGGGACAGATCAGATACGCAGTATTTT. Residues: CASSWDRSDTQYF.

This clone was seen a single time. This chain uses TRBV4-3 with TRBJ2-1; D gene unclear. The CDR3 is made up of 13 amino acids. Germline V CDR1 and CDR2: LGHNA, YSLEER. Trimming left V 1 base short and J 8 bases short, with 9 bases between. The chain's CDR3 is CASSQGLVDEQFF. CDR3 in DNA: TGCGCCAGCAGCCAAGGATTAGTAGATGAGCAGTTCTTC.

This chain uses TRBV29-1 with TRBJ2-7; 8 bases match TRBD1. V lost 7 bases to trimming and J lost 3 bases; unmatched junction nucleotides: 20. The CDR3 loop spans 17 amino acids. The germline V gene has CDR1 SQVTM and CDR2 ANQGSEA. The DNA for the CDR3 is TGCAGCGCTGTATCGGGACAGGCTTCTATTCACTTCTACGAGCAGTACTTC. Translation gives CSAVSGQASIHFYEQYF.

The chain carries TRBV5-4 and TRBJ2-5; TRBD1 matches 9 bases. Germline trimming cut 5 bases from V and 5 bases from J; bases unmatched to any gene: 4. CDR3 length equals 13 residues. CDR1 is SGHNT, CDR2 YYREEE, per germline (reference sequence). The CDR3 DNA reads as TGTGCCAGCAGGGGGACAGGGATGGAGACCCAGTACTTC. Protein: CASRGTGMETQYF.

This rearrangement joins TRBV27 to TRBJ2-1, with TRBD1 as a possible D gene (5 bases). CDR3 size: 14 residues. Deletions cut 2 bases from V and 5 bases from J, with 10 bases between. The germline V gene encodes CDR1 MNHEY and CDR2 SMNVEV (reference sequence). CDR3 sequence: CASSLTWGHNEQFF. The CDR3 DNA reads TGTGCCAGCAGTTTAACTTGGGGCCACAATGAGCAGTTCTTC.

There are a few counts of this clone. The chain links TRBV5-4 to TRBJ2-7; 7 bases match TRBD2. The V segment lost 0 bases and the J segment 5 bases; nucleotides outside the gene matches: 5. The CDR3 loop spans 14 amino acids. CDR1 is SGHNT and CDR2 is YYREEE in the germline V gene (reference sequence). The CDR3 region has the DNA TGTGCCAGCAGCTTGGTAGGGGAGGGGAACGAGCAGTACTTC. Translating gives CASSLVGEGNEQYF. Combining the CDR3 with reference TRBV5-4 and TRBJ2-7 gives the whole variable domain ETGVTQSPTHLIKTRGQQVTLRCSSQSGHNTVSWYQQALGQGPQFIFQYYREEENGRGNFPPRFSGLQFPNYSSELNVNALELDDSALYLCASSLVGEGNEQYFGPGTRLTVT.

The genes are TRBV28 and TRBJ1-2; 7 bases line up with TRBD1. The V gene's germline CDR1 is MDHEN and CDR2 SYDVKM. The CDR3 contains 15 residues. Trimming removed 2 bases from V and 2 bases from J; junction bases left unmatched: 5. CDR3 nucleotides: TGTGCCAGCAGTTTAAAGGACAGGACCAACTATGGCTACACCTTC. The encoded protein is CASSLKDRTNYGYTF.

The rearrangement joins TRBV7-9 to TRBJ2-1, with TRBD1 matching 7 bases. The CDR3 is 13 amino acids. V was clipped by 5 bases and J by 8 bases; unmatched bases: 6. Germline V CDR1 and CDR2: SEHNR, FQNEAQ (reference sequence). CDR3 nucleotide sequence: TGTGCCAGCAGCCTAACAGGGGACCATGAGCAGTTCTTC. Encoded protein: CASSLTGDHEQFF.

This chain's CDR3 is CASSIFLNSYEQYF. The CDR3 region has the DNA TGTGCCAGTAGTATATTCCTGAACTCCTACGAGCAGTACTTC. This chain links TRBV19 with TRBJ2-7; D ambiguous. V was trimmed by 2 bases and J by 0 bases, leaving 8 bases between them. The CDR3 totals 14 residues. Per germline, CDR1 LNHDA and CDR2 SQIVND (reference sequence). The entire variable domain, with the rest obtained from reference TRBV19 and TRBJ2-7, is as follows: DGGITQSPKYLFRKEGQNVTLSCEQNLNHDAMYWYRQDPGQGLRLIYYSQIVNDFQKGDIAEGYSVSREKKESFPLTVTSAQKNPTAFYLCASSIFLNSYEQYFGPGTRLTVT.

This clone was picked up one time. This sequence joins TRBV19 and TRBJ2-1; 8 bases agree with TRBD2. The junction had 8 bases not matched to a gene; V was cut back by 0 bases and J by 16 bases. The CDR3 totals 13 residues. Germline CDR1 and CDR2: LNHDA and SQIVND (reference sequence). CDR3 coding DNA: TGTGCCAGTAGTATAGATGGAGCGGGAGTTCACTTCTTC. This translates into CASSIDGAGVHFF. The entire variable domain, with the rest obtained from reference TRBV19 and TRBJ2-1, is as follows: DGGITQSPKYLFRKEGQNVTLSCEQNLNHDAMYWYRQDPGQGLRLIYYSQIVNDFQKGDIAEGYSVSREKKESFPLTVTSAQKNPTAFYLCASSIDGAGVHFFGPGTRLTVL.